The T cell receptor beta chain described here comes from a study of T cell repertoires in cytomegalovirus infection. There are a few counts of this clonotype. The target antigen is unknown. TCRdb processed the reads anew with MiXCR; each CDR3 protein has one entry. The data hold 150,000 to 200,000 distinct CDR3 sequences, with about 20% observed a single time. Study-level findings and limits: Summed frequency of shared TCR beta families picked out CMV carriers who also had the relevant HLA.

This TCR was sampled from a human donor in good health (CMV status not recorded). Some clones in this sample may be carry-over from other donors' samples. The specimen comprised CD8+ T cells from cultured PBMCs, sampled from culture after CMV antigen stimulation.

The CDR3: CASSLDDSSYEQYF. The CDR3 DNA follows: TGTGCCAGCAGCTTAGACGACAGCTCCTACGAGCAGTACTTC. The chain is built from TRBV7-2 and TRBJ2-7, with D tentatively TRBD1 (5 bases). The CDR3 is made up of 14 amino acids. With 1 base removed from V and 0 bases from J, the gap between germline ends came to 7 bases. CDR1 is SGHTA, CDR2 FQGNSA, per germline.